The 23 T cell receptor beta chains given below trace back to one sample, sequenced in a study of T cell responses to AZD1222 COVID-19 vaccine. This table comes from immunoSEQ multiplex PCR, and its TCRdb copy is limited to in-frame clones, with some not included. The sample gives approximately 130,000 clones, approximately 93% of which show up once; around 3.1% is in the top ten. This specimen consisted of peripheral blood, obtained on day 0 of AZD1222 vaccination. These receptor sequences come from an adult in good health.

This clone was found once. V and J are TRBV29-1 and TRBJ1-1, with a tentative D call TRBD1 (5 bases). Between the trimmed V and J ends, which lost 4 bases and 3 bases, there was a span of 21 bases. The CDR3 has 16 residues. From germline, CDR1 is SQVTM and CDR2 ANQGSEA. CDR3 in amino acids: CSVGPGLLRGDTEAFF. The CDR3 coding sequence is TGCAGCGTTGGACCGGGACTTCTACGGGGGGACACTGAAGCTTTCTTT.

The chain joins TRBV6-6 to TRBJ2-7; D is ambiguous. The V and J ends lost 2 bases and 4 bases respectively, with 3 bases between them. The germline gives CDR1 MNHNY, CDR2 SVGAGI (reference sequence). The CDR3 extends over 11 amino acids. The CDR3 DNA reads as TGTGCCAGCAGTTACAATTACGAGCAGTACTTC. This gives the protein CASSYNYEQYF.

The rearrangement links TRBV29-1 to TRBJ1-5; TRBD1 matches 8 bases. J was trimmed by 5 bases and V by 6 bases; bases with no gene match: 15. The CDR3 sequence is 16 residues long. From germline, CDR1 is SQVTM and CDR2 ANQGSEA. CDR3 protein: CSVVTGGQGADQPQHF. CDR3 bases: TGCAGCGTCGTAACCGGTGGACAGGGAGCGGATCAGCCCCAGCATTTT.

The gene calls are TRBV6-5 and TRBJ1-1; TRBD1 aligns across 7 bases. This CDR3 has 16 amino acids. Germline V gives CDR1 MNHEY, CDR2 SVGAGI. V trimming: 2 bases; J trimming: 6 bases; junction bases outside the gene matches: 12. As DNA, the CDR3 is TGTGCCAGCAGTTACAGTCCCAGGGGGGCTAACTCTGAAGCTTTCTTT. As protein: CASSYSPRGANSEAFF.

The chain uses TRBV6-5 and TRBJ1-1; no clear D gene. Germline V gives CDR1 MNHEY, CDR2 SVGAGI. The CDR3 is 14 residues long. V was trimmed by 6 bases and J by 0 bases, leaving 11 bases between them. The CDR3 region has the DNA TGTGCCAGCAGGGGGAGTGGAATGAACACTGAAGCTTTCTTT. It translates to CASRGSGMNTEAFF.

This sequence joins TRBV25-1 and TRBJ1-5; D is uncertain. From germline, CDR1 is MGHDK and CDR2 SYGVNS. The V and J ends lost 9 bases and 2 bases respectively, with 8 bases between them. This CDR3 region has 12 residues. The CDR3 sequence is CASRHGNQPQHF. Written as DNA, the CDR3 is TGTGCCAGTCGACATGGCAATCAGCCCCAGCATTTT.

The chain carries TRBV5-1 and TRBJ1-6, with unresolved D. The CDR3 loop spans 15 amino acids. Trimming shortened V by 4 bases and J by 9 bases, and 17 bases separated the two germline ends. The germline gives CDR1 SGHRS, CDR2 YFSETQ. The CDR3 region is CASSTTTTASSPLHF. The CDR3 nucleotides are TGCGCCAGCAGCACAACGACCACCGCCAGTTCACCCCTCCACTTT. The full variable domain, in which reference TRBV5-1 and TRBJ1-6 provide the parts outside the CDR3, is KAGVTQTPRYLIKTRGQQVTLSCSPISGHRSVSWYQQTPGQGLQFLFEYFSETQRNKGNFPGRFSGRQFSNSRSEMNVSTLELGDSALYLCASSTTTTASSPLHFGNGTRLTVT.

The chain joins TRBV6-1 to TRBJ1-2, with 9 bases aligning to TRBD1. The CDR3 contains 16 residues. Per the germline V gene, CDR1 is MNHNS and CDR2 is SASEGT. The V and J ends lost 4 bases and 3 bases, in that order; junction bases with no gene match: 9. CDR3 amino acids: CASSANAQGAHYGYTF. In nucleotides, the CDR3 is TGTGCCAGCAGTGCCAACGCACAGGGGGCCCACTATGGCTACACCTTC.

J is TRBJ1-1 and V is TRBV24-1; 7 nucleotides align to TRBD1. The CDR3 runs 14 residues. Trimming took 4 bases from V and 3 from J; bases not matched to a gene: 4. Germline V gene lookup returns CDR1 KGHDR and CDR2 SFDVKD. Written as DNA, the CDR3 is TGTGCCACCAGTGACCGCAGGGGGGACACTGAAGCTTTCTTT. Residues: CATSDRRGDTEAFF.

The chain combines TRBV12-3 or TRBV12-4 with TRBJ1-2; no clear D gene. The CDR3 contains 11 residues. V lost 2 bases and J 7 bases, leaving 5 bases between the germline ends. The chain's CDR3 is CASSLRSGYTF. The DNA for the CDR3 is TGTGCCAGCAGTTTAAGGTCTGGCTACACCTTC.

The rearrangement links TRBV7-2 to TRBJ2-1; D is perhaps TRBD2 (6 bases). Germline assignment: CDR1 SGHTA and CDR2 FQGNSA. Between the trimmed V and J ends, which lost 1 base and 4 bases, there was a span of 11 bases. The CDR3 sequence is 15 residues long. The CDR3 coding sequence is TGTGCCAGCAGCTTAGGGCCTAGCGAGTACAATGAGCAGTTCTTC. Amino acids: CASSLGPSEYNEQFF. Variable domain in full (rest from reference TRBV7-2 and TRBJ2-1): GAGVSQSPSNKVTEKGKDVELRCDPISGHTALYWYRQSLGQGLEFLIYFQGNSAPDKSGLPSDRFSAERTGGSVSTLTIQRTQQEDSAVYLCASSLGPSEYNEQFFGPGTRLTVL.

This chain connects TRBV2 to TRBJ1-5; D is possibly TRBD1 (5 bases). Trimming took off 0 bases at V and 11 bases at J, with 26 bases between the two ends. Looked up from germline, CDR1 is SNHLY and CDR2 is FYNNEI. The CDR3 is made up of 18 amino acids. The CDR3 loop is CASSEALPEGPLESAQHF. CDR3 bases: TGTGCCAGCAGTGAAGCGCTTCCGGAGGGACCCCTTGAATCGGCCCAGCATTTT.

This sequence joins TRBV7-2 and TRBJ1-2, with a tentative D call TRBD1 (5 bases). Germline V CDR1 and CDR2: SGHTA, FQGNSA. V lost 1 base and J lost 2, with 14 bases in between. The CDR3 is 16 residues long. CDR3 region: CASSLGPDSINYGYTF. CDR3 nucleotides: TGTGCCAGCAGCTTAGGGCCCGACAGTATCAACTATGGCTACACCTTC.

The rearrangement uses TRBV6-5 and TRBJ1-2; D may be TRBD1 (5 bases). Trimming removed 6 bases from V and 5 bases from J, with 10 bases in between. This CDR3 region has 12 residues. CDR1 and CDR2 (germline): MNHEY, SVGAGI. CDR3 DNA sequence: TGTGCCAGCAGCAATACAGGTTATGGCTACACCTTC. Its protein product is CASSNTGYGYTF.

The chain employs TRBV7-2 and TRBJ1-1; no reliable D call. Looked up from germline, CDR1 is SGHTA and CDR2 is FQGNSA. V dropped 4 bases and J dropped 5 bases, with 14 bases sitting between them. The CDR3 has 14 amino acids. The CDR3 spells CASSSDGRLTEAFF. As DNA, the CDR3 is TGTGCCAGCAGCTCGGACGGTCGCTTGACTGAAGCTTTCTTT.

This clone was detected once. The chain is built from TRBV25-1 and TRBJ1-1, with a weak D call TRBD1 (5 bases). V lost 5 bases, J lost 1 base, and 17 bases lay in between. The germline V gene encodes CDR1 MGHDK and CDR2 SYGVNS. This CDR3 has 16 residues. The CDR3 loop reads CASSSDRLRGNTEAFF. CDR3 nucleotide sequence: TGTGCCAGCAGTTCCGACAGACTTCGAGGGAACACTGAAGCTTTCTTT.

This rearrangement joins TRBV4-1 to TRBJ2-3; 10 positions agree with TRBD2. Germline CDR1 is MGHRA and CDR2 is YSYEKL. This CDR3 region has 16 residues. Unmatched junction bases numbered 8, after V lost 1 base and J lost 7 bases. This chain's CDR3 is CASSQGATSGTYTQYF. The CDR3 nucleotides read TGCGCCAGCAGCCAAGGGGCAACTAGCGGGACCTATACGCAGTATTTT.

The V call is TRBV5-1, the J call TRBJ1-1; possible D gene TRBD1, 5 bases. The V gene's germline CDR1 is SGHRS and CDR2 YFSETQ. The CDR3 is 13 residues long. V gave up 0 bases and J gave up 7 bases, with 10 bases separating them. DNA of the CDR3: TGCGCCAGCAGCTTGGAAAACCAGGGTGAAGCTTTCTTT. Protein: CASSLENQGEAFF.

This sequence joins TRBV5-6 and TRBJ2-7; D call uncertain. Trimming shortened V by 0 bases and J by 5 bases, and 9 bases separated the two germline ends. The CDR3 is made up of 13 amino acids. Per germline, CDR1 SGHDT and CDR2 YYEEEE. The CDR3 spells CASSLEQLHEQYF. The CDR3 nucleotides are TGTGCCAGCAGCTTGGAACAGTTACACGAGCAGTACTTC.

This chain uses TRBV4-1 with TRBJ2-3; TRBD1 agrees at 10 bases. The CDR3 is 13 amino acids. CDR1 is MGHRA, CDR2 YSYEKL, per germline. V was pared by 6 bases and J by 3 bases, with 0 bases of the junction left unmatched. The CDR3 region is CASRGQGTDTQYF. The CDR3 DNA sequence: TGCGCCAGCAGGGGACAGGGGACAGATACGCAGTATTTT.

The gene calls are TRBV28 and TRBJ1-5; D gene ambiguous. CDR3 length equals 13 residues. Per the germline V gene, CDR1 is MDHEN and CDR2 is SYDVKM. The germline V and J ends were trimmed by 7 bases and 6 bases, with 13 bases remaining between them. CDR3 sequence: CASKPPGSQPQHF. As DNA, the CDR3 is TGTGCCAGCAAGCCACCGGGCAGTCAGCCCCAGCATTTT.

The chain recombines TRBV7-3 with TRBJ2-3; possibly TRBD2 for D (6 bases). V shed 5 bases and J shed 4 bases, with 10 bases lying between them. The CDR3 runs 13 residues. The V gene's germline CDR1 is SGHTA and CDR2 FQGTGA. CDR3 loop: CASSVTGADTQYF. The CDR3 bases are TGTGCCAGCAGCGTGACGGGAGCAGATACGCAGTATTTT.

This chain links TRBV30 with TRBJ2-2; 7 bases fit TRBD2. Germline CDR1 GTSNPN, CDR2 SVGIG (reference sequence). J gave up 2 bases and V 4 bases, and 10 bases lay outside the gene matches. The CDR3 loop spans 16 amino acids. Written as DNA, the CDR3 is TGTGCCTGGAAGGGAGGGGCTCTCTCTAACACCGGGGAGCTGTTTTTT. It translates to CAWKGGALSNTGELFF.